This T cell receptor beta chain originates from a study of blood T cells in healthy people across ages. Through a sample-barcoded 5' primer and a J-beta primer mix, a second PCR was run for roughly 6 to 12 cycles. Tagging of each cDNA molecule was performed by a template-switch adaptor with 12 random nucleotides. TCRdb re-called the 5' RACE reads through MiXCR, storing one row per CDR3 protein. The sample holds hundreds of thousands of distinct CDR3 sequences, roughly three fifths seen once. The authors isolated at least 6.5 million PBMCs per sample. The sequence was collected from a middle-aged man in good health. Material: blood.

The CDR3 sequence: CASRPPGRADNEQFF. The CDR3 DNA sequence: TGTGCCAGCAGACCGCCAGGAAGGGCGGACAATGAGCAGTTCTTC. V usage is TRBV7-9 and J usage is TRBJ2-1, with unresolved D. Germline values: CDR1 SEHNR, CDR2 FQNEAQ (reference sequence). The CDR3 has 15 residues. V lost 6 bases and J 5 bases, leaving 17 bases between the germline ends.